In this sample, the clone carrying this T cell receptor (beta chain) turned up a few times. Its antigen is unidentified. The data are from a study of CD8+ T cells in alopecia areata. Study results and limitations: Relative to normal scalp, lesional scalp, especially alopecia totalis/universalis, showed higher clonality.

RNA was extracted and reverse transcribed into cDNA as the sequencing template. TCRdb keeps only in-frame clones here, not all; method: immunoSEQ multiplex PCR. The repertoire holds 170,000 or so clones, with roughly 53% as singletons. The treatment is: oral pan-JAK inhibitor, 5-10 mg twice daily. The CDR3 is 14 residues long. Germline V gene sequence: CDR1 MNHEY, CDR2 SVGAGI. Trimming left V 4 bases short and J 4 bases short, with 12 bases between. The chain combines TRBV6-5 with TRBJ2-3; a possible D gene is TRBD2 (7 bases). The receptor comes from a human donor with alopecia areata. Sample: CD8+ T cells sorted from blood, taken at week 24, from a patient treated with tofacitinib. CDR3 protein: CASSLGGGADTQYF. In DNA form, the CDR3 reads TGTGCCAGCAGTTTGGGCGGGGGCGCAGATACGCAGTATTTT.